The clone carrying this T cell receptor beta chain was detected ten times or more. The source of the sample is a study of spatial heterogeneity in lung cancer. Time point here: sample taken at primary tumor resection. Unsorted tumor, nontumor lung tissue or cryopreserved PBMC supplied the whole RNA. TCRdb independently ran MiXCR on the 5' RACE reads; one entry per CDR3 protein. The sample records more than 35,000 distinct CDR3 sequences, around 5% being singletons. V was clipped by 7 bases and J by 11 bases, with 20 bases between them. The CDR3 runs to 13 residues. Germline-derived CDR1 and CDR2 are SNHLY and FYNNEI.

Sequenced here: PBMCs, sampled at surgery. The rearrangement uses TRBV2 and TRBJ1-1; weak D call: TRBD1 (6 bases). This TCR was recovered from a female donor with early-stage non-small cell lung cancer. DNA of the CDR3: TGTGCCAGCAACCAGGGGATCGACGGGGTGGCTTTCTTT. This encodes CASNQGIDGVAFF. Using reference TRBV2 and TRBJ1-1 for the parts outside the CDR3, the full variable domain is EPEVTQTPSHQVTQMGQEVILRCVPISNHLYFYWYRQILGQKVEFLVSFYNNEISEKSEIFDDQFSVERPDGSNFTLKIRSTKLEDSAMYFCASNQGIDGVAFFGQGTRLTVV.